These T cell receptor beta chains were read from a single sample in a study of shared clonotypes between healthy human individuals. Measured with immunoSEQ multiplex PCR; TCRdb has only the in-frame clones, and not every one. The table has more than 2 million clones, about 94% seen once; the top ten hold about 1.1%. What was sequenced was naive CD8+ T cells sorted from blood. These receptors were collected from a man younger than 30 in good health. Each CDR3 is given with its conserved first and last residue. Each record gives: D gene, clone size, V gene, J gene, CDR3 protein, CDR3 DNA. D genes are given only for firm matches. Size values are once, few and many counts, or a class for expanded clones, and some rows have none.

.,once,TRBV6-5,TRBJ2-2,CASSYVGEPGELFF,TGTGCCAGCAGTTACGTGGGAGAACCCGGGGAGCTGTTTTTT
.,many,TRBV10-3,TRBJ1-1,CAIRTNTEAFF,TGTGCCATCAGGACGAACACTGAAGCTTTCTTT
.,.,TRBV2,TRBJ2-7,CASSDGAVTPYEQYF,TGTGCCAGCAGTGACGGGGCGGTTACCCCCTACGAGCAGTACTTC
TRBD2,.,TRBV11-2,TRBJ2-3,CASSLVAGGTDTQYF,TGTGCCAGCAGCTTAGTAGCGGGGGGGACAGATACGCAGTATTTT
TRBD2,.,TRBV4-1,TRBJ2-7,CASSQRGTSNYEQYF,TGCGCCAGCAGCCAGCGCGGGACTAGCAACTACGAGCAGTACTTC
.,.,TRBV6-5,TRBJ2-1,CASSYRTRSYNEQFF,TGTGCCAGCAGTTACCGGACACGCTCCTACAATGAGCAGTTCTTC
.,.,TRBV5-1,TRBJ2-7,CASSLQGYEQYF,TGCGCCAGCAGCTTACAGGGATACGAGCAGTACTTC
.,.,TRBV4-2,TRBJ1-6,CASSQVDGSESPLHF,TGTGCCAGCAGCCAGGTCGACGGGTCTGAGTCACCCCTCCACTTT
TRBD1,.,TRBV29-1,TRBJ1-1,CSVGGTGTIAFF,TGCAGCGTTGGGGGGACAGGGACGATCGCTTTCTTT
.,.,TRBV27,TRBJ2-7,CASSLGGWDFLREQYF,TGTGCCAGCAGTTTAGGAGGATGGGACTTCCTACGGGAGCAGTACTTC
TRBD2,.,TRBV29-1,TRBJ2-7,CSVEGVTLAGAQFEQYF,TGCAGCGTTGAAGGTGTTACCCTAGCGGGAGCTCAGTTCGAGCAGTACTTC
.,.,TRBV5-4,TRBJ2-5,CASSFWGGEETQYF,TGTGCCAGCAGCTTCTGGGGGGGCGAAGAGACCCAGTACTTC
TRBD2,.,TRBV11-2,TRBJ2-5,CASSLGLAGGLEETQYF,TGTGCCAGCAGCTTAGGACTAGCGGGAGGGTTGGAAGAGACCCAGTACTTC
.,.,TRBV7-9,TRBJ2-5,CASSSEGDPRETQYF,TGTGCCAGCAGCTCGGAGGGGGACCCCCGGGAGACCCAGTACTTC
.,.,TRBV19,TRBJ1-6,CASSSGGDYNSPLHF,TGTGCCAGTTCGTCGGGCGGCGATTATAATTCACCCCTCCACTTT
.,.,TRBV5-4,TRBJ2-7,CASSFGGGMDEQYF,TGTGCCAGCAGCTTTGGAGGGGGGATGGACGAGCAGTACTTC
TRBD2,.,TRBV9,TRBJ2-7,CASSAGPLAGGVSWGGDEQYF,TGTGCCAGCAGCGCAGGCCCTCTAGCGGGAGGTGTCTCTTGGGGCGGCGACGAGCAGTACTTC
.,.,TRBV4-1,TRBJ1-2,CASSQRGDGNGYTF,TGCGCCAGCAGCCAGCGGGGGGACGGTAATGGCTACACCTTC
TRBD1,.,TRBV4-1,TRBJ2-1,CASSQAGTGHNEQFF,TGCGCCAGCAGCCAAGCCGGGACAGGACACAATGAGCAGTTCTTC
TRBD2,once,TRBV7-3,TRBJ2-3,CASSLTLAAGDTQYF,TGTGCCAGCAGCTTAACTTTGGCAGCGGGGGATACGCAGTATTTT
.,.,TRBV6-5,TRBJ2-1,CASSYVGGGHEQFF,TGTGCCAGCAGTTACGTGGGAGGAGGACATGAGCAGTTCTTC
.,.,TRBV4-1,TRBJ2-7,CASSLRDKAYEQYF,TGCGCCAGCAGCCTGCGGGACAAGGCGTACGAGCAGTACTTC
.,few,TRBV10-3,TRBJ1-6,CAISEDLYNSPLHF,TGTGCCATCAGTGAAGACCTTTATAATTCACCCCTCCACTTT
.,.,TRBV12-5,TRBJ2-3,CASGFPTEDTDTQYF,TGTGCTAGTGGTTTCCCGACCGAAGACACAGATACGCAGTATTTT
TRBD1,.,TRBV5-6,TRBJ2-2,CASSWTGGYTGELFF,TGTGCCAGCAGCTGGACAGGGGGTTATACCGGGGAGCTGTTTTTT
TRBD1,once,TRBV13,TRBJ2-5,CASSPTGDGTQYF,TGTGCCAGCAGCCCTACAGGGGATGGGACCCAGTACTTC
.,.,TRBV6-5,TRBJ2-7,CASSREWRGAYEQYF,TGTGCCAGCAGTCGAGAATGGCGGGGTGCTTACGAGCAGTACTTC
.,.,TRBV21-1,TRBJ1-1,CASSKEATPLNTEAFF,TGTGCCAGCAGCAAAGAAGCGACGCCTCTTAACACTGAAGCTTTCTTT
TRBD2,once,TRBV4-2,TRBJ2-6,CASSPRAPGREAGANVLTF,TGTGCCAGCAGCCCCCGGGCACCGGGGAGGGAGGCTGGGGCCAACGTCCTGACTTTC
.,.,TRBV14,TRBJ2-7,CASSPDRDSYEQYF,TGTGCCAGCAGCCCCGACAGAGACTCCTACGAGCAGTACTTC
TRBD1,.,TRBV28,TRBJ1-2,CASSRQGLGWGYTF,TGTGCCAGCAGTAGACAGGGTCTTGGATGGGGCTACACCTTC